This TCR beta chain was retrieved from a study of blood T cells in healthy people across ages. This CDR3 is 14 amino acids long. The germline V gene encodes CDR1 SGHRS and CDR2 YFSETQ. Trimming removed 2 bases from V and 5 bases from J, with 13 bases in between. Each donor had 9 to 10 milliliters of peripheral blood drawn. Broader study findings: Comparison with aged donors showed that long-lived donors had more naive CD4+ cells and higher diversity. Unsorted PBMCs ruled out conclusive naive versus antigen-experienced comparison.

Notes on this clonotype: The antigen remains undetermined.

PCR was performed a second time for about 7 to 11 cycles using a sample-barcoded 5' primer and a J-beta primer mix. TCRdb called the 5' RACE reads again in MiXCR, with one record for every CDR3 protein. Of about a million distinct CDR3 sequences in the sample, roughly 48% were seen once. The V gene is TRBV5-1, the J gene TRBJ2-5; D gene unclear. The receptor was isolated from a man aged 25 to 40 in good health. The material sequenced was blood. The CDR3: CASSLTRSVETQYF. In DNA form, the CDR3 reads TGCGCCAGCAGCTTAACCAGAAGCGTGGAGACCCAGTACTTC. Supplemented by reference TRBV5-1 and TRBJ2-5, the full variable domain reads KAGVTQTPRYLIKTRGQQVTLSCSPISGHRSVSWYQQTPGQGLQFLFEYFSETQRNKGNFPGRFSGRQFSNSRSEMNVSTLELGDSALYLCASSLTRSVETQYFGPGTRLLVL.